This T cell receptor (beta chain) came from a study of Graves' ophthalmopathy and Graves' hyperthyroidism. At the level of the study: At initial diagnosis, peripheral blood was obtained, and this preceded any treatment.

The PBMCs had their origin in 10 ml of fresh peripheral blood. This clonotype was detected ten times or more. TCR beta CDR3 amplification used RNA transcripts. The first round was an RT-PCR with HTBI primers, and the second round was a multiplex PCR. TCRdb reprocessed the multiplex PCR reads via MiXCR and lists one record per CDR3 protein. The sample has about 400,000 distinct CDR3 sequences, about a sixth seen once; the top ten hold roughly 1.6%. The CDR3 is 13 amino acids. Trimming removed 0 bases from V and 5 bases from J, with 5 bases in between. Germline assignment: CDR1 SGHTA and CDR2 FQGNSA. The chain joins TRBV7-2 to TRBJ1-5; perhaps TRBD1 as D (5 bases). The sample was peripheral blood. The receptor comes from a young woman with Graves' ophthalmopathy. CDR3 DNA: TGTGCCAGCAGCTTAGCCAGGGATCAGCCCCAGCATTTT. This translates into CASSLARDQPQHF.